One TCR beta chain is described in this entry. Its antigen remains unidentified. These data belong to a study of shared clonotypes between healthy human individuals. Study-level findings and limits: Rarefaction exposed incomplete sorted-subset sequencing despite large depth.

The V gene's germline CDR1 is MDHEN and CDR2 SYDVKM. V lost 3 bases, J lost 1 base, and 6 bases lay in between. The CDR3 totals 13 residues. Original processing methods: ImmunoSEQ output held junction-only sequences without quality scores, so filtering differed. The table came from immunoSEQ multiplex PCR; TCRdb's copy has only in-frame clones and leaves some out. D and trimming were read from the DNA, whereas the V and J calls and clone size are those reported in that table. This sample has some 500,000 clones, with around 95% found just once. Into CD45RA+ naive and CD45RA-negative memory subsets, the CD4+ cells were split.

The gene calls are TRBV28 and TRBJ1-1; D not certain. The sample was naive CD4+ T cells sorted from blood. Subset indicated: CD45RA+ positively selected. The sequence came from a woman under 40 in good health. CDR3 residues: CASSFDGNTEAFF. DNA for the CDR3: TGTGCCAGCAGTTTCGATGGGAACACTGAAGCTTTCTTT. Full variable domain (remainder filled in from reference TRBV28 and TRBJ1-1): DVKVTQSSRYLVKRTGEKVFLECVQDMDHENMFWYRQDPGLGLRLIYFSYDVKMKEKGDIPEGYSVSREKKERFSLILESASTNQTSMYLCASSFDGNTEAFFGQGTRLTVV.